The entry below describes one T cell receptor beta chain. Its specificity is unknown. This record comes from a study of beta chain features in type 1 diabetes. Sequencing targeted expressed TCRB transcripts, as all isolated RNA had been reverse transcribed. Measured with immunoSEQ multiplex PCR; TCRdb has only the in-frame clones, and not every one. The sample holds a few hundred thousand clones, approximately 28% seen once. The length of the CDR3 is 15 residues. Germline V gene sequence: CDR1 SGHRS, CDR2 YFSETQ. Trimming at V came to 1 base and at J to 6 bases, leaving 7 bases not matched to a gene. Whole-study results and caveats: Diminished insertions and augmented deletions at VDJ junctions characterized type 1 diabetes patients.

It was one heparinised blood draw, averaging roughly 100 mL, that each donor gave. The gene calls are TRBV5-1 and TRBJ2-1; 7 positions agree with TRBD2. This clonotype was obtained from a man younger than 35 in good health. The sequenced sample was naive CD4+ T cells from blood. The CDR3 spells CASSLSLAEINEQFF. Here the CDR3 DNA reads TGCGCCAGCAGCTTGAGTCTAGCGGAAATCAATGAGCAGTTCTTC.